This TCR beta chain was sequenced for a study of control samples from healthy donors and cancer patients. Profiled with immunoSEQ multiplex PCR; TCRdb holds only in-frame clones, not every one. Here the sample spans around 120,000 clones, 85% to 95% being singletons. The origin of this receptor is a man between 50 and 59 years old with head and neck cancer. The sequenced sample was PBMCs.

CDR3 in amino acids: CASRARGARNTEAFF. The DNA of the CDR3 is TGTGCCAGCAGGGCCCGGGGCGCGAGGAACACTGAAGCTTTCTTT. The V call is TRBV5-6, the J call TRBJ1-1; perhaps TRBD1 as D (5 bases). V shed 5 bases and J shed 1 base, with 15 bases lying between them. The CDR3 has 15 residues. CDR1 and CDR2 from the germline V gene are SGHDT and YYEEEE.